This is a list of T cell receptor beta chains from one sample in a study of vaccination and CD4 T cells after COVID-19. No antigens are known for them. MiXCR was run by TCRdb on the PCR reads, yielding one entry per CDR3 protein. The sample has under 20,000 distinct CDR3 sequences, 53% seen once. Sequences were derived from CD4+ T cells from blood, cultured in vitro, sampled before SARS-CoV-2 vaccination. Receptor source: a human donor who had recovered from COVID-19. CDR3s include the opening cysteine and the closing phenylalanine or tryptophan. A D gene is named only where the DNA matches it firmly. Expanded clones get a size class; other rows say once, few or many, or leave the size out.

D: TRBD1; V: TRBV27; J: TRBJ2-7; size: once; CDR3: CASSLDRTSYEQYF; DNA: TGTGCCAGCAGCTTGGACAGGACGTCCTACGAGCAGTACTTC
D: -; V: TRBV10-1; J: TRBJ1-1; size: -; CDR3: CATSPGLNTEAFF; DNA: TGCGCCACCAGCCCCGGTTTGAACACTGAAGCTTTCTTT
D: -; V: TRBV7-2; J: TRBJ2-7; size: -; CDR3: CASSLRQGNPYEQYF; DNA: TGTGCCAGCAGCTTACGGCAGGGGAATCCCTACGAGCAGTACTTC
D: -; V: TRBV24-1; J: TRBJ2-3; size: few; CDR3: CATSDPGGSLDTQYF; DNA: TGTGCCACCAGTGACCCCGGGGGCTCCCTGGATACGCAGTATTTT
D: -; V: TRBV7-6; J: TRBJ1-6; size: -; CDR3: CASSKTGTYNSPLHF; DNA: TGTGCCAGCAGCAAAACAGGAACTTATAATTCACCCCTCCACTTT
D: -; V: TRBV2; J: TRBJ2-3; size: -; CDR3: CASSEAGGRDTQYF; DNA: TGTGCCAGCAGTGAAGCGGGTGGCCGAGATACGCAGTATTTT
D: TRBD2; V: TRBV7-8; J: TRBJ2-7; size: -; CDR3: CASSTRLAGEQYF; DNA: TGTGCCAGCAGCACCAGACTAGCCGGGGAGCAGTACTTC
D: -; V: TRBV20-1; J: TRBJ2-3; size: -; CDR3: CRCSALRTDTQYF; DNA: TGCAGGTGTTCAGCACTTCGCACAGATACGCAGTATTTT
D: -; V: TRBV5-4; J: TRBJ2-7; size: -; CDR3: CASSLGGPTYEQYF; DNA: TGTGCCAGCAGCTTGGGAGGGCCGACCTACGAGCAGTACTTC
D: TRBD2; V: TRBV20-1; J: TRBJ2-5; size: -; CDR3: CSATGTITQETQYF; DNA: TGCAGTGCTACCGGGACTATCACACAAGAGACCCAGTACTTC
D: -; V: TRBV4-1; J: TRBJ2-7; size: -; CDR3: CASSIYPSSYEQYF; DNA: TGCGCCAGCAGCATATACCCGAGCTCCTACGAGCAGTACTTC
D: -; V: TRBV6-1; J: TRBJ1-1; size: -; CDR3: CASSRDNTEAFF; DNA: TGTGCCAGCAGTCGAGATAACACTGAAGCTTTCTTT
D: -; V: TRBV7-9; J: TRBJ2-1; size: -; CDR3: CASSPRDSPYNEQFF; DNA: TGTGCCAGCAGCCCCCGGGACTCGCCATACAATGAGCAGTTCTTC
D: -; V: TRBV6-1; J: TRBJ1-1; size: few; CDR3: CASSVGAHTEAFF; DNA: TGTGCCAGCAGTGTGGGGGCACACACTGAAGCTTTCTTT
D: TRBD1; V: TRBV20-1; J: TRBJ2-3; size: -; CDR3: CSARGQGGPTDTQYF; DNA: TGCAGTGCTAGGGGACAGGGGGGACCCACAGATACGCAGTATTTT
D: TRBD2; V: TRBV11-2; J: TRBJ2-1; size: -; CDR3: CASSPRLARNHNEQFF; DNA: TGTGCCAGCAGCCCCCGACTAGCGAGAAACCACAATGAGCAGTTCTTC
D: TRBD1; V: TRBV19; J: TRBJ2-7; size: -; CDR3: CASSFRDRVQEQYF; DNA: TGTGCCAGTAGCTTCCGGGACAGGGTTCAGGAGCAGTACTTC
D: -; V: TRBV20-1; J: TRBJ1-1; size: -; CDR3: CSAREQANTEAFF; DNA: TGCAGTGCTAGAGAACAGGCCAACACTGAAGCTTTCTTT
D: -; V: TRBV7-2; J: TRBJ2-5; size: -; CDR3: CASSFGGSQETQYF; DNA: TGTGCCAGCAGCTTTGGGGGAAGCCAAGAGACCCAGTACTTC
D: TRBD2; V: TRBV10-3; J: TRBJ2-2; size: -; CDR3: CAISDGGGRTETGELFF; DNA: TGTGCCATCAGTGATGGTGGCGGGAGGACGGAAACCGGGGAGCTGTTTTTT
D: TRBD1; V: TRBV6-1; J: TRBJ1-2; size: few; CDR3: CASTQTGTTYGYTF; DNA: TGTGCCAGCACCCAGACAGGGACTACCTATGGCTACACCTTC
D: -; V: TRBV6-1; J: TRBJ2-3; size: -; CDR3: CASSDVQGRADTQYF; DNA: TGTGCCAGCAGTGACGTACAGGGACGGGCAGATACGCAGTATTTT
D: -; V: TRBV2; J: TRBJ1-2; size: few; CDR3: CASSDRRRLYGYTF; DNA: TGTGCCAGCAGTGATAGGCGGAGGCTATATGGCTACACCTTC
D: -; V: TRBV28; J: TRBJ2-1; size: -; CDR3: CASSLGQEGTEQFF; DNA: TGTGCCAGCAGTTTAGGGCAGGAGGGAACTGAGCAGTTCTTC
D: -; V: TRBV11-2; J: TRBJ2-6; size: -; CDR3: CASSLHLSRTSGANVLTF; DNA: TGTGCCAGCAGTCTTCATTTGTCCCGAACTTCTGGGGCCAACGTCCTGACTTTC
D: TRBD1; V: TRBV19; J: TRBJ2-7; size: -; CDR3: CASSIEDRGRYEQYF; DNA: TGTGCCAGTAGTATAGAGGACAGGGGGCGGTACGAGCAGTACTTC
D: TRBD1; V: TRBV20-1; J: TRBJ2-2; size: few; CDR3: CSARIQGASGELFF; DNA: TGCAGTGCTAGGATCCAGGGGGCCTCCGGGGAGCTGTTTTTT
D: TRBD2; V: TRBV4-1; J: TRBJ2-7; size: -; CDR3: CASSQDGPLAGERGAHEQYF; DNA: TGCGCCAGCAGCCAAGATGGGCCACTAGCGGGAGAACGAGGGGCGCACGAGCAGTACTTC
D: -; V: TRBV20-1; J: TRBJ2-7; size: -; CDR3: CSARYPGEYEQYF; DNA: TGCAGTGCTAGATATCCCGGGGAATACGAGCAGTACTTC
D: -; V: TRBV15; J: TRBJ2-1; size: once; CDR3: CATRLGSSSYNEQFF; DNA: TGTGCCACCCGTCTCGGGAGCAGCTCCTACAATGAGCAGTTCTTC
D: TRBD2; V: TRBV19; J: TRBJ2-7; size: -; CDR3: CASSARGLAGVGEQYF; DNA: TGTGCCAGTAGTGCCCGGGGACTAGCGGGAGTCGGCGAGCAGTACTTC
D: -; V: TRBV15; J: TRBJ2-3; size: -; CDR3: CATSRQQGDTQYF; DNA: TGTGCCACCAGCAGACAACAAGGAGATACGCAGTATTTT
D: -; V: TRBV30; J: TRBJ1-2; size: -; CDR3: CAWSEFRTGGYTF; DNA: TGTGCCTGGAGTGAATTTAGAACCGGTGGCTACACCTTC
D: TRBD2; V: TRBV20-1; J: TRBJ2-1; size: -; CDR3: CSASSTSGDYNEQFF; DNA: TGCAGTGCTAGTTCGACTAGCGGCGACTACAATGAGCAGTTCTTC
D: -; V: TRBV6-5; J: TRBJ1-3; size: -; CDR3: CASSYGRDFPFSGNTIYF; DNA: TGTGCCAGCAGTTACGGCAGGGATTTCCCCTTCTCTGGAAACACCATATATTTT
D: -; V: TRBV30; J: TRBJ1-1; size: -; CDR3: CARWKGNTEAFF; DNA: TGTGCCCGGTGGAAGGGGAACACTGAAGCTTTCTTT
D: TRBD2; V: TRBV19; J: TRBJ2-6; size: -; CDR3: CASSIDIWTSGVRGAGANVLTF; DNA: TGTGCCAGTAGTATAGATATCTGGACTAGCGGGGTCAGGGGTGCTGGGGCCAACGTCCTGACTTTC
D: -; V: TRBV2; J: TRBJ2-7; size: -; CDR3: CASRDNNYEQYF; DNA: TGTGCCAGCAGGGATAACAACTACGAGCAGTACTTC
D: -; V: TRBV20-1; J: TRBJ2-3; size: once; CDR3: CRALLVSFTDTQYF; DNA: TGCAGAGCCTTACTAGTTTCGTTCACAGATACGCAGTATTTT
D: TRBD1; V: TRBV29-1; J: TRBJ2-5; size: -; CDR3: CSVELQGWETQYF; DNA: TGCAGCGTTGAACTACAGGGGTGGGAGACCCAGTACTTC
D: TRBD1; V: TRBV24-1; J: TRBJ2-6; size: -; CDR3: CATSDPGQGGGANVLTF; DNA: TGTGCCACCAGTGATCCCGGACAGGGCGGTGGGGCCAACGTCCTGACTTTC
D: TRBD1; V: TRBV7-3; J: TRBJ2-1; size: -; CDR3: CASSPDRGQGEQFF; DNA: TGTGCCAGCAGCCCTGACAGGGGGCAGGGTGAGCAGTTCTTC
D: -; V: TRBV25-1; J: TRBJ2-1; size: once; CDR3: CASSESQASSYNEQFF; DNA: TGTGCCAGCAGTGAATCGCAGGCCAGCTCCTACAATGAGCAGTTCTTC
D: TRBD1; V: TRBV19; J: TRBJ2-1; size: -; CDR3: CASSYWTGVNEQFF; DNA: TGTGCCAGTAGTTATTGGACAGGGGTCAATGAGCAGTTCTTC
D: -; V: TRBV21-1; J: TRBJ1-1; size: -; CDR3: CASSKAPDRGRLNTEAFF; DNA: TGTGCCAGCAGCAAAGCCCCGGACAGGGGGCGTTTGAACACTGAAGCTTTCTTT
D: -; V: TRBV27; J: TRBJ1-2; size: -; CDR3: CASSPSEVLGLGYGYTF; DNA: TGTGCCAGCAGTCCTTCAGAGGTTTTGGGCCTCGGTTATGGCTACACCTTC
D: -; V: TRBV12-1; J: TRBJ2-1; size: -; CDR3: CASSSLCHPQSSGRANEQFF; DNA: TGTGCCAGCAGCTCTTTATGCCACCCCCAAAGTAGCGGGAGGGCCAATGAGCAGTTCTTC
D: -; V: TRBV20-1; J: TRBJ1-5; size: -; CDR3: CSAKSRGSTENQPQHF; DNA: TGCAGTGCAAAATCTAGGGGGAGCACCGAGAATCAGCCCCAGCATTTT
D: -; V: TRBV5-4; J: TRBJ1-1; size: -; CDR3: CASSRRQLNTEAFF; DNA: TGTGCCAGCAGCCGTCGACAGCTTAACACTGAAGCTTTCTTT
D: -; V: TRBV20-1; J: TRBJ2-1; size: once; CDR3: CSANDGGQGRNEQFF; DNA: TGCAGTGCTAACGATGGCGGGCAGGGCCGCAATGAGCAGTTCTTC
D: TRBD1; V: TRBV11-3; J: TRBJ1-5; size: few; CDR3: CASRIGTGVLVKPQHF; DNA: TGTGCCAGCAGAATAGGGACAGGGGTCCTGGTAAAGCCCCAGCATTTT
D: TRBD2; V: TRBV6-1; J: TRBJ2-5; size: -; CDR3: CASSVSGTSGMRTQYF; DNA: TGTGCCAGCAGTGTATCCGGGACTAGCGGGATGAGGACCCAGTACTTC
D: -; V: TRBV15; J: TRBJ2-1; size: few; CDR3: CATSRAGRGGPLNEQFF; DNA: TGTGCCACCAGCAGAGCGGGGAGGGGGGGACCCCTCAATGAGCAGTTCTTC
D: TRBD1; V: TRBV20-1; J: TRBJ2-5; size: -; CDR3: CSAHDRGRGVRRIQETQYF; DNA: TGCAGTGCTCACGACAGGGGTCGAGGGGTTAGACGGATACAAGAGACCCAGTACTTC
D: TRBD2; V: TRBV20-1; J: TRBJ2-3; size: -; CDR3: CSARDAGLAGGPSTDTQYF; DNA: TGCAGTGCTAGAGACGCGGGACTAGCGGGAGGGCCGTCCACAGATACGCAGTATTTT
D: TRBD2; V: TRBV28; J: TRBJ2-1; size: -; CDR3: CASSLGTSEQFF; DNA: TGTGCCAGCAGCCTTGGGACTAGCGAGCAGTTCTTC